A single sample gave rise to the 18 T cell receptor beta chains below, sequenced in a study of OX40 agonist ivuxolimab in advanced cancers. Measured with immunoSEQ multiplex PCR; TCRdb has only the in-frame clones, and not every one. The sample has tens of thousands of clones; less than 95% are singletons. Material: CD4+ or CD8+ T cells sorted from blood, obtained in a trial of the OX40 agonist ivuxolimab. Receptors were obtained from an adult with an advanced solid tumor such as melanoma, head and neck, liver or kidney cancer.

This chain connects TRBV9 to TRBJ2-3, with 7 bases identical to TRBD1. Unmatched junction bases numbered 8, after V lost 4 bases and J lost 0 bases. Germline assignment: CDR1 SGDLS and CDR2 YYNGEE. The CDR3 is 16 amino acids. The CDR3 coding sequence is TGTGCCAGCAGCTCCGAAGGGACAGCTAGCACAGATACGCAGTATTTT. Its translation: CASSSEGTASTDTQYF.

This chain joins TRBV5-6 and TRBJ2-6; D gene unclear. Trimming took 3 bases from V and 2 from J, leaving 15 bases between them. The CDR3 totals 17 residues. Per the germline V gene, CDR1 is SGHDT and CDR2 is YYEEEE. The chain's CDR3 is CASSSLRFPAGANVLTF. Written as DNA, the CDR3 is TGTGCCAGCAGCTCTCTTCGATTCCCCGCTGGGGCCAACGTCCTGACTTTC.

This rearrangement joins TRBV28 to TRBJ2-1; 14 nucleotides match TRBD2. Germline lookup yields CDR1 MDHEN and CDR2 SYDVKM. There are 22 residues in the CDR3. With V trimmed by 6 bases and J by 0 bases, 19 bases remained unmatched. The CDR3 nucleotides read TGTGCCAGCAGCGGACTAGCGGGAGGTGGAGGAGCGGCGCCAAGCTCCTACAATGAGCAGTTCTTC. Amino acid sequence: CASSGLAGGGGAAPSSYNEQFF.

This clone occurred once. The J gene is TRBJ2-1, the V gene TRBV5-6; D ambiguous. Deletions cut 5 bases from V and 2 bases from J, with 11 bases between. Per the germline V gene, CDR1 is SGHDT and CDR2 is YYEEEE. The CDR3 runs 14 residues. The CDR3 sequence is CASSHGEAYNEQFF. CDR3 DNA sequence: TGTGCCAGCAGTCATGGAGAGGCCTACAATGAGCAGTTCTTC. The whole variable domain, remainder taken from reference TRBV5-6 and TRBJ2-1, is DAGVTQSPTHLIKTRGQQVTLRCSPKSGHDTVSWYQQALGQGPQFIFQYYEEEERQRGNFPDRFSGHQFPNYSSELNVNALLLGDSALYLCASSHGEAYNEQFFGPGTRLTVL.

The CDR3 region has the DNA TGTGCCAGCAGCCAAGTTACCAGGGGGGGAACAGATACGCAGTATTTT. It is translated as CASSQVTRGGTDTQYF. This chain uses TRBV4-2 with TRBJ2-3; D tentatively reads TRBD1 or TRBD2 (7 bases each). The V end lost 1 base, the J end lost 3 bases, and 14 bases lay between the germline ends. Germline V gene data show CDR1 as LGHNA and CDR2 as YNFKEQ. The CDR3 loop spans 16 amino acids.

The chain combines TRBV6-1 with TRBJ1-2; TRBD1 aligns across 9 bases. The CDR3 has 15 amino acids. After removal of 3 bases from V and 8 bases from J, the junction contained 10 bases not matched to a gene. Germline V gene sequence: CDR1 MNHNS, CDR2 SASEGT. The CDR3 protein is CASSEVGQGWGGYTF. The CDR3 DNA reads TGTGCCAGCAGTGAGGTCGGACAGGGGTGGGGAGGCTACACCTTC.

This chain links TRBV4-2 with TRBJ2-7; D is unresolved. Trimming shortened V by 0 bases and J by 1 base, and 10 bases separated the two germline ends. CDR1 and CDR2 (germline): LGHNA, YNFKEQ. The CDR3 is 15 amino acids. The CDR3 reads CASSQEGFSSYEQYF. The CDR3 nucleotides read TGTGCCAGCAGCCAAGAGGGATTCAGTTCCTACGAGCAGTACTTC.

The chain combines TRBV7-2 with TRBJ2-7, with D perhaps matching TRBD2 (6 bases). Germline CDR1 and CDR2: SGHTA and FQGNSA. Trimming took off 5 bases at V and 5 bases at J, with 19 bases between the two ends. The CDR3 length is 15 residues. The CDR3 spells CASSNRDSSGHEQYF. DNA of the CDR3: TGTGCCAGCAGCAACCGGGACTCCTCTGGCCACGAGCAGTACTTC. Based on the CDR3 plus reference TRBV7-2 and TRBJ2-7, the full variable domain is GAGVSQSPSNKVTEKGKDVELRCDPISGHTALYWYRQSLGQGLEFLIYFQGNSAPDKSGLPSDRFSAERTGGSVSTLTIQRTQQEDSAVYLCASSNRDSSGHEQYFGPGTRLTVT.

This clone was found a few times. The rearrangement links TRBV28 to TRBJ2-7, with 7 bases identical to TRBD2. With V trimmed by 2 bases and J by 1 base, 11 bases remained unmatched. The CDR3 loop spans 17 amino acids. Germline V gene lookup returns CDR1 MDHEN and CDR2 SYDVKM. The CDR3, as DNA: TGTGCCAGCAGTTTACCCCCCTGGAGGGAGGGATCCTACGAGCAGTACTTC. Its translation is CASSLPPWREGSYEQYF. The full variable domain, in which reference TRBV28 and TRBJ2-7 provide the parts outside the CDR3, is DVKVTQSSRYLVKRTGEKVFLECVQDMDHENMFWYRQDPGLGLRLIYFSYDVKMKEKGDIPEGYSVSREKKERFSLILESASTNQTSMYLCASSLPPWREGSYEQYFGPGTRLTVT.

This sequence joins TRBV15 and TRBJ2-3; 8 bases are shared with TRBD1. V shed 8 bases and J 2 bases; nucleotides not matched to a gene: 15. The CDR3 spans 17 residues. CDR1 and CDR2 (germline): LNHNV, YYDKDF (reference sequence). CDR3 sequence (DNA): TGTGCCACCTCTCTTATCCCCGGGACAGGAAACACAGATACGCAGTATTTT. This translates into CATSLIPGTGNTDTQYF.

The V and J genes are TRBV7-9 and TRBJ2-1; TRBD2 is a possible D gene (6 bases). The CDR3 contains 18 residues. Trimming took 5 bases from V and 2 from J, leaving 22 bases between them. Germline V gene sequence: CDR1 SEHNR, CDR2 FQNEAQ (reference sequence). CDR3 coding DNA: TGTGCCAGCAGCCCTAGGGAGGACCGGGTAATTACCTACAATGAGCAGTTCTTC. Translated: CASSPREDRVITYNEQFF.

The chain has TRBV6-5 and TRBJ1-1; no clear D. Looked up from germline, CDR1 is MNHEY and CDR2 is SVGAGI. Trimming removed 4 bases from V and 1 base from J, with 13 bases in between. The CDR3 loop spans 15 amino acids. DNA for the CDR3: TGTGCCAGCAGTTCTCCTCGGAACAGGAACACTGAAGCTTTCTTT. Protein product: CASSSPRNRNTEAFF.

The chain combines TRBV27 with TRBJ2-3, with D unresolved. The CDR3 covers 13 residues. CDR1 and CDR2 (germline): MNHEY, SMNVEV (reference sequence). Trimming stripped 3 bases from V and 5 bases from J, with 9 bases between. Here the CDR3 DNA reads TGTGCCAGCAGTTTTATTGGGGAAGATACGCAGTATTTT. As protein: CASSFIGEDTQYF.

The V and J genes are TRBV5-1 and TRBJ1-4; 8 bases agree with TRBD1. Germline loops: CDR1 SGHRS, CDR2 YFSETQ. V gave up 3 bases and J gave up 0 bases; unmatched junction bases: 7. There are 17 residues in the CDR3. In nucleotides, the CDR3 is TGCGCCAGCAGCTCGGGGGACAGGTTTGCAACTAATGAAAAACTGTTTTTT. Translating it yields CASSSGDRFATNEKLFF.

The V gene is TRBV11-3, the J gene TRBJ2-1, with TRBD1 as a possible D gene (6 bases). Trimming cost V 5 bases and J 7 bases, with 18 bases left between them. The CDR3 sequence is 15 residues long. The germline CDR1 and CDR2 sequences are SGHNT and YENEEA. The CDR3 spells CASSPRGGTRNEQFF. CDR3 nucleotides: TGTGCCAGCAGCCCCCGCGGTGGGACAAGGAATGAGCAGTTCTTC.

In DNA form, the CDR3 reads TGTGCCAGCAGCGGAACCCCGGCCTCACCCGCCTACAATGAGCAGTTCTTC. Amino acids: CASSGTPASPAYNEQFF. The J gene is TRBJ2-1, the V gene TRBV9; D remains ambiguous. Germline V lookup: CDR1 SGDLS, CDR2 YYNGEE. CDR3 length: 17 residues. Trimming removed 3 bases from V and 2 bases from J, with 18 bases in between.

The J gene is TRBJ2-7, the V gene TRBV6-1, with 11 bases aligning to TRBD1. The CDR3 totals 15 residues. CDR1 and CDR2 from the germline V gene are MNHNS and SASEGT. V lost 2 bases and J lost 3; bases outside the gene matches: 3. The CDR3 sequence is CASSETGTGGYEQYF. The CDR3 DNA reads TGTGCCAGCAGTGAAACCGGGACAGGGGGCTACGAGCAGTACTTC.

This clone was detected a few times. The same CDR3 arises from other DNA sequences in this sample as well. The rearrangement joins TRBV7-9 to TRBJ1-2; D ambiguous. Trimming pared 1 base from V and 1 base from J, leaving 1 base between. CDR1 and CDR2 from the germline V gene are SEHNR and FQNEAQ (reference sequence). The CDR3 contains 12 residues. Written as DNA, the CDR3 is TGTGCCAGCAGCTTAGATAACTATGGCTACACCTTC. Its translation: CASSLDNYGYTF.